The sequence of this T cell receptor (beta chain) was determined in a study of blood T cell repertoires in COVID-19. Overall study: From T cells, B-cell-depleted T cells, or PBMCs came the material, which was cDNA or gDNA.

The CDR3 loop spans 13 amino acids. Deletions cut 7 bases from V and 4 bases from J, with 13 bases between. Germline loops: CDR1 LNHDA, CDR2 SQIVND (reference sequence). Authors' processing steps: Counts of nucleated cells, estimated from reference gene primer amplification, were obtained. The data were produced by immunoSEQ multiplex PCR, yet TCRdb's version contains in-frame clones alone and is incomplete. V, J and clone size derive from that table, while D and trimming were established from the DNA sequence. The sample has approximately 150,000 clones; more than 75% are singletons. This TCR derives from a human donor with acute or convalescent COVID-19. The donor label of this sample is uncertain. Source material: peripheral blood. The V and J genes are TRBV19 and TRBJ1-1; a possible D gene is TRBD1 (5 bases). The CDR3 DNA sequence: TGTGCCAGTACTGAAATCGGGGGCACTGAAGCTTTCTTT. Its protein product is CASTEIGGTEAFF.